This TCR beta chain appears in the sequencing data of a study of cytomegalovirus exposure and HLA in healthy donors. Findings of the study overall: Testing in vitro showed a few CMV-associated chains specific for CMV antigens.

Repertoires were generated with immunoSEQ multiplex PCR, while TCRdb's copy carries only in-frame clones and drops some. Of approximately 130,000 clones detected, roughly 89% appear once; the ten largest clones hold about 1.9%. CDR3 size: 15 residues. In germline, CDR1 is LGHNA, CDR2 YSLEER. After removal of 4 bases from V and 6 bases from J, the junction contained 5 bases not matched to a gene. This clone was observed once. Its antigen remains unknown. The receptor's source is a woman aged 18-29 years in good health and CMV-seronegative. Sequences were obtained from PBMCs. The chain recombines TRBV4-3 with TRBJ2-7; 14 bases align to TRBD2. As DNA, the CDR3 is TGCGCCAGCAGCCTGGGACTAGCGGGAGCGGCCGAGCAGTACTTC. The encoded protein is CASSLGLAGAAEQYF.